The 19 T cell receptor beta chains given below trace back to one sample, sequenced in a study of T cells after yellow fever vaccination. Each CDR3 protein is one row after TCRdb ran MiXCR on the 5' RACE reads. The sample gives some 23,000 distinct CDR3 sequences, less than 3.5% of which show up once; around 0.98% is in the top ten. The sequencing here drew on PBMCs, either bulk or a sorted T-cell subset (CD4+, CD8+, memory, or dextramer-sorted; not recorded which), taken about 49 days after the first yellow fever vaccination. These receptors originate from a man between 18 and 35 years old who received the YFV17D yellow fever vaccine.

Sample share makes this clonotype medium-sized. This chain uses TRBV12-3 or TRBV12-4 with TRBJ2-3; D unresolved. Between the trimmed V and J ends, which lost 3 bases and 6 bases, there was a span of 4 bases. The CDR3 spans 11 residues. CDR3 loop: CASSFWDTQYF. DNA of the CDR3: TGTGCCAGCAGTTTTTGGGATACGCAGTATTTT.

At least ten counts were recorded for this clonotype. This rearrangement joins TRBV6-5 to TRBJ1-5; possibly TRBD1 for D (5 bases). V was pared by 2 bases and J by 6 bases, with 14 bases between. The germline CDR1 and CDR2 sequences are MNHEY and SVGAGI. This CDR3 has 15 residues. The CDR3 nucleotides are TGTGCCAGCAGTTACGGTGGGGGGTTGGGTCAGCCCCAGCATTTT. Its protein is CASSYGGGLGQPQHF.

This clonotype was observed at least ten times. The rearrangement uses TRBV15 and TRBJ1-2, with 8 nucleotides matching TRBD1. V trimming: 2 bases; J trimming: 11 bases; junction bases outside the gene matches: 4. The CDR3 has 12 residues. CDR1 is LNHNV and CDR2 is YYDKDF in the germline V gene (reference sequence). The CDR3 reads CATSRQGAGYTF. CDR3 DNA: TGTGCCACCAGCAGACAGGGGGCTGGGTACACCTTC.

In this sample, this clonotype turned up many times. This rearrangement joins TRBV7-6 to TRBJ2-5; 7 bases line up with TRBD1. Germline V lookup: CDR1 SGHVS, CDR2 FNYEAQ. The CDR3 spans 16 residues. With 2 bases clipped from V and 2 bases from J, the junction kept 8 bases outside the gene matches. The CDR3 region has the DNA TGTGCCAGCAGCTTAACCCTCGGACAGGTACAAGAGACCCAGTACTTC. This translates into CASSLTLGQVQETQYF.

This clonotype was recorded many times. V is TRBV11-1 and J is TRBJ1-1, with a weak D call TRBD1 (6 bases). The length of the CDR3 is 12 residues. The germline V and J ends were trimmed by 6 bases and 7 bases, with 12 bases remaining between them. The germline gives CDR1 SGHAT, CDR2 FQDESV (reference sequence). DNA of the CDR3: TGTGCCAGCAGGGTCCGGGACATTGAAGCTTTCTTT. The encoded protein is CASRVRDIEAFF.

This clonotype has a count of ten or more. The V gene is TRBV18, the J gene TRBJ2-2; D is undetermined. The CDR3 spans 16 residues. Trimming took off 3 bases at V and 4 bases at J, with 15 bases between the two ends. Germline V CDR1 and CDR2: KGHSH, LQKENI. The CDR3 region is CASSPGLGMSTGELFF. The CDR3 nucleotides are TGTGCCAGCTCACCCGGTCTGGGAATGAGCACCGGGGAGCTGTTTTTT.

This clonotype was counted at least ten times. V usage is TRBV5-1 and J usage is TRBJ2-7; perhaps D is TRBD1 or TRBD2 (5 bases each). Germline CDR1 and CDR2: SGHRS and YFSETQ. The CDR3 has 13 residues. V gave up 2 bases and J gave up 9 bases, with 15 bases separating them. As DNA, the CDR3 is TGCGCCAGCAGCTTAGGTGGGGGAATCGGGCAGTACTTC. Amino acids: CASSLGGGIGQYF.

In this sample, this clonotype turned up many times. The chain couples TRBV29-1 to TRBJ1-5, with a weak D call TRBD1 (6 bases). V shed 6 bases and J shed 3 bases, with 12 bases lying between them. The CDR3 runs to 13 residues. Germline assignment: CDR1 SQVTM and CDR2 ANQGSEA. The CDR3 DNA reads TGCAGCGTGGGAGGGGGGCCCAATCAGCCCCAGCATTTT. It yields the protein CSVGGGPNQPQHF.

This clonotype was observed at least ten times. The V call is TRBV2, the J call TRBJ2-5; D remains ambiguous. The CDR3 spans 12 residues. Trimming pared 6 bases from V and 2 bases from J, leaving 7 bases between. Germline V lookup: CDR1 SNHLY, CDR2 FYNNEI. CDR3 amino acids: CASRADQETQYF. CDR3 in DNA: TGTGCCAGCAGGGCGGATCAAGAGACCCAGTACTTC. Based on the CDR3 plus reference TRBV2 and TRBJ2-5, the full variable domain is EPEVTQTPSHQVTQMGQEVILRCVPISNHLYFYWYRQILGQKVEFLVSFYNNEISEKSEIFDDQFSVERPDGSNFTLKIRSTKLEDSAMYFCASRADQETQYFGPGTRLLVL.

This clonotype was observed at least ten times. The chain links TRBV6-4 to TRBJ1-1; D remains unclear. The CDR3 spans 12 residues. CDR1 and CDR2 (germline): MRHNA, SNTAGT. V was shortened by 6 bases and J by 0 bases, with 5 bases between the two germline ends. CDR3 region: CASRGMNTEAFF. Written as DNA, the CDR3 is TGTGCCAGCAGAGGGATGAACACTGAAGCTTTCTTT.

This clonotype came up a few times. A clone one base away is much larger, so this may be a read error. The chain couples TRBV12-3 or TRBV12-4 to TRBJ2-1; 12 nucleotides align to TRBD2. J was trimmed by 15 bases and V by 4 bases; bases with no gene match: 7. This CDR3 is built from 13 residues. DNA of the CDR3: TGTGCCAGCAGTTCACTAGCGGGGGGCGCCGGGTTCTTC. Its protein is CASSSLAGGAGFF.

This clonotype has ten or more counts. The chain has TRBV5-4 and TRBJ2-5; 9 nucleotides align to TRBD1. The germline V gene has CDR1 SGHNT and CDR2 YYREEE (reference sequence). V shed 4 bases and J 2 bases; nucleotides not matched to a gene: 6. This CDR3 has 15 residues. Written as DNA, the CDR3 is TGTGCCAGCAGCCGCGGCGGACAGGGGCAAGAGACCCAGTACTTC. Amino acid sequence: CASSRGGQGQETQYF.

This clonotype was seen many times. The V call is TRBV6-2 or TRBV6-3, the J call TRBJ2-1, with D perhaps matching TRBD1 or TRBD2 (6 bases each). V was pared by 7 bases and J by 0 bases, with 16 bases between. In germline, CDR1 is MNHEY, CDR2 SVGEGT. The CDR3 has 16 residues. CDR3 loop: CASISGGLYSYNEQFF. Written as DNA, the CDR3 is TGTGCCAGCATTAGTGGGGGGCTTTACTCCTACAATGAGCAGTTCTTC.

The chain combines TRBV4-2 with TRBJ2-3; 7 nucleotides line up with TRBD2. V trimming: 0 bases; J trimming: 2 bases; junction bases outside the gene matches: 5. The CDR3 has 16 residues. CDR1 LGHNA and CDR2 YNFKEQ come from the germline V gene. The CDR3: CASSQEGGAPTDTQYF. CDR3 nucleotides: TGTGCCAGCAGCCAAGAGGGAGGGGCCCCCACAGATACGCAGTATTTT.

Many counts were recorded for this clonotype. This chain joins TRBV4-3 and TRBJ2-3; D possibly corresponds to TRBD2 (5 bases). Looked up from germline, CDR1 is LGHNA and CDR2 is YSLEER. This CDR3 region has 14 residues. Trimming removed 0 bases from V and 7 bases from J, with 11 bases in between. Written as DNA, the CDR3 is TGCGCCAGCAGCCAAGATCGGGCGGGTTATACGCAGTATTTT. Translating gives CASSQDRAGYTQYF.

This clonotype was detected many times. The rearrangement joins TRBV3-1 to TRBJ1-1, with D maybe TRBD1 (6 bases). Germline V gene data show CDR1 as LGHDT and CDR2 as YNNKEL (reference sequence). The CDR3 runs 15 residues. Trimming shortened V by 3 bases and J by 0 bases, and 11 bases separated the two germline ends. The CDR3 DNA is TGTGCCAGCAGCCATCCAGGGGCGATGAACACTGAAGCTTTCTTT. Its translation is CASSHPGAMNTEAFF.

In its sample, this clonotype was seen many times. This chain uses TRBV20-1 with TRBJ1-5; no reliable D call. Germline V lookup: CDR1 DFQATT, CDR2 SNEGSKA (reference sequence). The CDR3 is made up of 13 amino acids. V was pared by 4 bases and J by 9 bases, with 16 bases between. The CDR3 nucleotides read TGCAGTGCTAAACCAGTGGGGATTGGGCCCCAGCATTTT. Translation gives CSAKPVGIGPQHF.

In its sample, this clonotype was seen many times. CDR3 DNA: TGCAGTGCCCCGAGCGGGGTAGGGACCGGGGAGCTGTTTTTT. Translation gives CSAPSGVGTGELFF. The J gene is TRBJ2-2, the V gene TRBV20-1; TRBD2 matches 7 bases. The CDR3 is made up of 14 amino acids. CDR1 is DFQATT, CDR2 SNEGSKA, per germline (reference sequence). V was pared by 6 bases and J by 5 bases, with 9 bases of the junction left unmatched.

At least ten counts were recorded for this clonotype. The chain employs TRBV4-3 and TRBJ1-4; 7 bases are shared with TRBD1. Germline values: CDR1 LGHNA, CDR2 YSLEER. The CDR3 sequence is 16 residues long. The J segment lost 8 bases and the V segment lost 4 bases, leaving 13 bases of the junction unmatched. CDR3 region: CASSRSYRGLEEKLFF. CDR3 DNA: TGCGCCAGCAGCCGCTCTTACAGGGGCCTGGAAGAAAAACTGTTTTTT.